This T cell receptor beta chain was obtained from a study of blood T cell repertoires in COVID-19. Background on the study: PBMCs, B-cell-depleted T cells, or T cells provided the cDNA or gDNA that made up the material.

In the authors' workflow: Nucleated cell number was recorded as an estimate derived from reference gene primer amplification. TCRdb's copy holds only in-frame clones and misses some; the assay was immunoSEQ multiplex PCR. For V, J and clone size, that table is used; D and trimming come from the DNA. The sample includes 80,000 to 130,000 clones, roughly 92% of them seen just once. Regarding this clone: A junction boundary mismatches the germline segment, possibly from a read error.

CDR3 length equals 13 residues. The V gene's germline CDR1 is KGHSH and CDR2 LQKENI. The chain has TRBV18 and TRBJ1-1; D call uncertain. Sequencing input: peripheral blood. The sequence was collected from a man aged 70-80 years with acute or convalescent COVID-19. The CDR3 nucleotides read TGTGCCAGCTCAACAGACCTGAACTCTGAAGCTTTCTTT. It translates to CASSTDLNSEAFF.